What follows are 15 T cell receptor beta chains derived from one specimen sequenced in a study of shared clonotypes between healthy human individuals. The table came from immunoSEQ multiplex PCR; TCRdb's copy has only in-frame clones and leaves some out. The sample has approximately 2,300,000 clones; less than 95% are singletons. The sequencing input was naive CD4+ T cells from PBMCs. Documented subset: CD45RA+ positively selected. The source of these receptors is a man aged 18 to 29 in good health. Some clones in this sample may be carry-over from other donors' samples.

This chain links TRBV4-2 with TRBJ2-1; TRBD2 matches at 9 bases. CDR1 LGHNA and CDR2 YNFKEQ come from the germline V gene. The CDR3 length is 16 residues. The J segment lost 2 bases and the V segment lost 1 base, leaving 3 bases of the junction unmatched. The CDR3 protein is CASSQAAGGAYNEQFF. The CDR3 DNA reads as TGTGCCAGCAGCCAAGCCGCGGGAGGGGCCTACAATGAGCAGTTCTTC.

This clone appeared a single time. The chain uses TRBV7-2 and TRBJ2-5, with D possibly matching TRBD2 (6 bases). The CDR3 consists of 14 residues. The germline gives CDR1 SGHTA, CDR2 FQGNSA. V was trimmed by 4 bases and J by 5 bases, leaving 14 bases between them. CDR3 nucleotide sequence: TGTGCCAGCAGCTACATTTTAGCGGCGGAGACCCAGTACTTC. Amino acids: CASSYILAAETQYF.

The chain couples TRBV5-4 to TRBJ2-3; no firm D call. The V and J ends lost 4 bases and 6 bases respectively, with 15 bases between them. Germline V lookup: CDR1 SGHNT, CDR2 YYREEE (reference sequence). CDR3 length: 14 residues. The CDR3 region has the DNA TGTGCCAGCAGCCCCACCACCCGAGGTGATACGCAGTATTTT. Amino acid sequence: CASSPTTRGDTQYF.

The sample holds one count of this clone. The gene calls are TRBV7-9 and TRBJ2-1; TRBD1 matches at 8 bases. Germline loops: CDR1 SEHNR, CDR2 FQNEAQ (reference sequence). V trimming: 1 base; J trimming: 9 bases; junction bases outside the gene matches: 8. The CDR3 has 15 amino acids. The CDR3 loop reads CASSLDAGGWFEQFF. The CDR3 region has the DNA TGTGCCAGCAGCTTAGATGCAGGGGGCTGGTTTGAGCAGTTCTTC. Full variable domain (outside the CDR3, taken from reference TRBV7-9 and TRBJ2-1): DTGVSQNPRHKITKRGQNVTFRCDPISEHNRLYWYRQTLGQGPEFLTYFQNEAQLEKSRLLSDRFSAERPKGSFSTLEIQRTEQGDSAMYLCASSLDAGGWFEQFFGPGTRLTVL.

This chain links TRBV6-1 with TRBJ1-1; TRBD1 might be the D (5 bases). V was trimmed by 3 bases and J by 4 bases, leaving 24 bases between them. This CDR3 region has 18 residues. In germline, CDR1 is MNHNS, CDR2 SASEGT. This chain's CDR3 is CASSDSYLGAFRGTEAFF. CDR3 DNA sequence: TGTGCCAGCAGTGATTCCTACCTCGGGGCCTTTAGGGGCACTGAAGCTTTCTTT.

The rearrangement uses TRBV4-1 and TRBJ1-5; D is unresolved. Germline CDR1 and CDR2: MGHRA and YSYEKL. The CDR3 is made up of 14 amino acids. V lost 2 bases and J lost 7, with 12 bases in between. CDR3 protein: CASSQFGSLQPQHF. In DNA, the CDR3 is TGCGCCAGCAGCCAATTCGGTTCTCTGCAGCCCCAGCATTTT.

The chain links TRBV6-1 to TRBJ2-1; TRBD2 matches at 10 bases. CDR3 length: 14 residues. The J segment lost 4 bases and the V segment lost 7 bases, leaving 4 bases of the junction unmatched. Germline CDR1 reads MNHNS; CDR2 reads SASEGT. The CDR3 protein is CASKKLAGYNEQFF. In DNA form, the CDR3 reads TGTGCCAGCAAAAAACTAGCGGGATACAATGAGCAGTTCTTC.

This chain links TRBV11-1 with TRBJ2-7, with 13 bases lining up with TRBD2. Germline V lookup: CDR1 SGHAT, CDR2 FQDESV (reference sequence). The V segment lost 5 bases and the J segment 6 bases; nucleotides outside the gene matches: 1. The CDR3 is 13 residues long. The CDR3 nucleotides read TGTGCCAGCAGCCGGACTAGCGGGAGCGAGCAGTACTTC. It specifies CASSRTSGSEQYF.

The chain recombines TRBV4-1 with TRBJ2-7; D perhaps matches TRBD1 (6 bases). Per the germline V gene, CDR1 is MGHRA and CDR2 is YSYEKL. The CDR3 covers 16 residues. V shed 1 base and J shed 0 bases, with 13 bases lying between them. The CDR3 coding sequence is TGCGCCAGCAGCCAAGGGGCCTGGGACAACTCCTACGAGCAGTACTTC. Its translation: CASSQGAWDNSYEQYF.

The chain links TRBV7-2 to TRBJ1-4; D remains unclear. Germline V gene sequence: CDR1 SGHTA, CDR2 FQGNSA. CDR3 size: 13 residues. V was pared by 1 base and J by 7 bases, with 7 bases between. The DNA for the CDR3 is TGTGCCAGCAGCTTAGGTGGGGTTGAAAAACTGTTTTTT. Its protein product is CASSLGGVEKLFF.

The chain uses TRBV19 and TRBJ1-4; D call uncertain. Between the trimmed V and J ends, which lost 1 base and 0 bases, there was a span of 12 bases. The CDR3 runs to 17 residues. Germline values: CDR1 LNHDA, CDR2 SQIVND (reference sequence). CDR3 in DNA: TGTGCCAGTAGTATAGTTAAACAGACCGCAACTAATGAAAAACTGTTTTTT. This encodes CASSIVKQTATNEKLFF. Full variable domain (rest looked up from reference TRBV19 and TRBJ1-4): DGGITQSPKYLFRKEGQNVTLSCEQNLNHDAMYWYRQDPGQGLRLIYYSQIVNDFQKGDIAEGYSVSREKKESFPLTVTSAQKNPTAFYLCASSIVKQTATNEKLFFGSGTQLSVL.

This chain uses TRBV9 with TRBJ2-2; no clear D gene. V was pared by 4 bases and J by 2 bases, with 6 bases between. The CDR3 has 13 residues. CDR1 and CDR2 (germline): SGDLS, YYNGEE. This chain's CDR3 is CASSWLNTGELFF. In DNA, the CDR3 is TGTGCCAGCAGCTGGCTCAACACCGGGGAGCTGTTTTTT.

The rearrangement joins TRBV7-3 to TRBJ2-5, with no clear D. This CDR3 comprises 14 residues. Germline V CDR1 and CDR2: SGHTA, FQGTGA. V gave up 1 base and J gave up 7 bases, with 13 bases separating them. This CDR3 reads CASSLSTDRGTQYF. CDR3 coding DNA: TGTGCCAGCAGCTTAAGCACGGATCGAGGGACCCAGTACTTC.

The gene calls are TRBV2 and TRBJ2-1, with 12 bases that match TRBD1. The CDR3 covers 16 residues. V trimming: 3 bases; J trimming: 5 bases; junction bases outside the gene matches: 5. CDR1 is SNHLY and CDR2 is FYNNEI in the germline V gene. This CDR3 reads CASSERDRGPDNEQFF. The CDR3 region has the DNA TGTGCCAGCAGTGAGCGGGACAGGGGGCCCGACAATGAGCAGTTCTTC.

This chain links TRBV30 with TRBJ1-1; perhaps TRBD1 as D (5 bases). Looked up from germline, CDR1 is GTSNPN and CDR2 is SVGIG (reference sequence). The CDR3 contains 12 residues. V lost 7 bases, J lost 0 bases, and 9 bases lay in between. CDR3 sequence: CAYGHLNTEAFF. Written as DNA, the CDR3 is TGTGCCTATGGACACCTGAACACTGAAGCTTTCTTT.